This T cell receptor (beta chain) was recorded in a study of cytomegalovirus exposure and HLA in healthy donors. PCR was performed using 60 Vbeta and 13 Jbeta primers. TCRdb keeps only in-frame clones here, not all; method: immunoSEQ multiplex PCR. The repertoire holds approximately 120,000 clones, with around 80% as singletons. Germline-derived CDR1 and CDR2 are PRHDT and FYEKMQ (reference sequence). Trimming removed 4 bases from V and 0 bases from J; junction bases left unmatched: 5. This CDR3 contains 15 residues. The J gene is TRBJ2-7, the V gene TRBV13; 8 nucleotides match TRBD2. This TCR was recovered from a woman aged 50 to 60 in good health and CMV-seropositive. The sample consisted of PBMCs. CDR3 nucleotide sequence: TGTGCCAGCAGCTACCCCACTAGCGGCTCCTACGAGCAGTACTTC. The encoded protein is CASSYPTSGSYEQYF.